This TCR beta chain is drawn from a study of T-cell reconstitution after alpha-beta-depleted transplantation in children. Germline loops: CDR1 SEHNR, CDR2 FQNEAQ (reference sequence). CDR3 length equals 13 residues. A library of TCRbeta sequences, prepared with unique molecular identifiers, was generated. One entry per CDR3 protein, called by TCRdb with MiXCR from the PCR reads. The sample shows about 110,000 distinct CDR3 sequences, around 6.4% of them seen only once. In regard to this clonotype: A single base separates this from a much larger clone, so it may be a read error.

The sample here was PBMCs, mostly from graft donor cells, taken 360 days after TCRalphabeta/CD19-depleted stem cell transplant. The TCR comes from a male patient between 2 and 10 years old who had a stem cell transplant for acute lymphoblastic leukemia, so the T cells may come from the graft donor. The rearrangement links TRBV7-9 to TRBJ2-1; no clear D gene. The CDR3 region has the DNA TGTGCCAGCAGGCCCGTCCCGTACAGTGAGCAGTTCTTC. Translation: CASRPVPYSEQFF. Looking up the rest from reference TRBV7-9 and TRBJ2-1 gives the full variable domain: DTGVSQNPRHKITKRGQNVTFRCDPISEHNRLYWYRQTLGQGPEFLTYFQNEAQLEKSRLLSDRFSAERPKGSFSTLEIQRTEQGDSAMYLCASRPVPYSEQFFGPGTRLTVL.